This is a list of T cell receptor beta chains from one sample in a study of shared clonotypes between healthy human individuals. Method: immunoSEQ multiplex PCR; TCRdb's copy keeps in-frame clones and lacks some. The repertoire holds some 2.3 million clones, with 90% to 95% as singletons. Input material: naive CD4+ T cells from PBMCs. These receptors originate from a man aged 18 to 30 in good health. Some clones in this sample may be carry-over from other donors' samples. Both conserved end residues are part of each CDR3. The D gene is left open where the match is weak. The size field is filled for only some rows; it gives once, few, many or a size class.

clone_size	v_call	j_call	d_call	cdr3_length	cdr3_nt	cdr3_aa
-	TRBV11-2	TRBJ2-5	-	13	TGTGCCAGCAGCTTTAATCAGCAAGAGACCCAGTACTTC	CASSFNQQETQYF
-	TRBV10-3	TRBJ2-7	-	13	TGTGCCATCAGTGATGGTCTAGCCGACGAGCAGTACTTC	CAISDGLADEQYF
-	TRBV19	TRBJ2-4	-	13	-	CASSILAQAIQYF
-	TRBV29-1	TRBJ1-1	-	13	TGCAGCGTTGAAAGGGGGATGAACACTGAAGCTTTCTTT	CSVERGMNTEAFF
-	TRBV5-1	TRBJ2-2	-	14	TGCGCCAGCAGCTCGGACCCGAACACCGGGGAGCTGTTTTTT	CASSSDPNTGELFF
once	TRBV27	TRBJ1-2	TRBD1	14	TGTGCCAGCAGCACCCGGGACAGTAACTATGGCTACACCTTC	CASSTRDSNYGYTF
-	TRBV5-1	TRBJ2-7	TRBD1	15	TGCGCCAGCAGCGGGGGGACAGGACGGCCCTACGAGCAGTACTTC	CASSGGTGRPYEQYF
-	TRBV27	TRBJ2-1	TRBD2	15	TGTGCCAGCAGTTTAATCGGACTAGGGAGGGATGAGCAGTTCTTC	CASSLIGLGRDEQFF
-	TRBV28	TRBJ2-2	-	12	TGTGCCGCCCGAGGGGACACCGGGGAGCTGTTTTTT	CAARGDTGELFF
-	TRBV28	TRBJ2-7	TRBD2	12	TGTGCCACCCAGGGTCCGGGGGGGAAAGAGTACTTC	CATQGPGGKEYF
-	TRBV29-1	TRBJ2-4	-	12	TGCAGCGTTCGGTCAGACAAAAACATTCAGTACTTC	CSVRSDKNIQYF
-	TRBV7-3	TRBJ2-1	-	16	TGTGCCAGCAGCTCTACGGTCGGGAACCCTTACAATGAGCAGTTCTTC	CASSSTVGNPYNEQFF
once	TRBV7-9	TRBJ2-2	-	14	TGTGCCAGCAGCCGAACGGGGGCGCCCGGGGAGCTGTTTTTT	CASSRTGAPGELFF
-	TRBV10-3	TRBJ2-5	TRBD2	13	TGTGCCATCAGTGGGGGGGGTCAAGAGACCCAGTACTTC	CAISGGGQETQYF
-	TRBV27	TRBJ1-5	-	11	TGTGCCGGCCGCAGGGCTTCGGCCCAGCATTTT	CAGRRASAQHF
once	TRBV6-1	TRBJ2-7	-	14	TGTGCCAGCGATCGTTCAGGGTTAGGCTACGAGCAGTACTTC	CASDRSGLGYEQYF
-	TRBV4-1	TRBJ2-3	-	14	TGCGCCAGCAGCCAACCTCAAGTTGGTATACCGCAGTATTTT	CASSQPQVGIPQYF
-	TRBV28	TRBJ2-1	-	16	TGTGCCAGCAGTTATCTGCGTGGGTCTTCCTACAATGAGCAGTTCTTC	CASSYLRGSSYNEQFF
-	TRBV10-3	TRBJ2-7	-	11	TGTGCCATCAGGAATTCGAACGAGCAGTACTTC	CAIRNSNEQYF
once	TRBV18	TRBJ2-2	TRBD1	16	TGTGCCAGCTCACGACGACAGGGAGAGAACACCGGGGAGCTGTTTTTT	CASSRRQGENTGELFF
few	TRBV29-1	TRBJ1-1	-	12	TGCAGCGTTGCAGGCCGGAACACTGAAGCTTTCTTT	CSVAGRNTEAFF
-	TRBV7-2	TRBJ2-1	TRBD2	15	TGTGCCAGCAGCTTAATTGCGGGAGGGCGAAGTGAGCAGTTCTTC	CASSLIAGGRSEQFF
-	TRBV19	TRBJ2-1	-	11	TGTGCCAGTAGTACAAGGTATGAGCAGTTCTTC	CASSTRYEQFF
-	TRBV7-2	TRBJ2-7	-	13	TGTGCCAGCAGCATCCGTCCTACCTACGAGCAGTACTTC	CASSIRPTYEQYF
-	TRBV6-1	TRBJ1-3	TRBD1	15	TGTGCCAGCAGTAGGTCACAGGGGTTAGGAAACACCATATATTTT	CASSRSQGLGNTIYF
-	TRBV10-3	TRBJ2-7	-	15	TGTGCCATCAGTGTTCGGGGTGTCGGGCAGGGAGAGCAGTACTTC	CAISVRGVGQGEQYF
-	TRBV19	TRBJ1-2	-	16	TGTGCCAGTAGTATAGCCCACAGGGACACTAACTATGGCTACACCTTC	CASSIAHRDTNYGYTF
-	TRBV27	TRBJ2-7	TRBD2	15	TGTGCCAGCAGTTTAGTTCTAGCGGGAGTCTACGAGCAGTACTTC	CASSLVLAGVYEQYF
-	TRBV5-1	TRBJ2-5	TRBD2	15	TGCGCCAGCAGCACCGGGACTAGTCTCGAAGAGACCCAGTACTTC	CASSTGTSLEETQYF
-	TRBV18	TRBJ1-1	-	14	TGTGCCAGCTCGCCCATCAGGGGCCCCACTGAAGCTTTCTTT	CASSPIRGPTEAFF
-	TRBV30	TRBJ2-3	-	12	TGTGCCTGGGCTCTCGGAGAGGATACGCAGTATTTT	CAWALGEDTQYF
-	TRBV2	TRBJ2-3	TRBD2	13	TGTGCCAGCACCGGGGGGTTGGAGAATACGCAGTATTTT	CASTGGLENTQYF
-	TRBV4-1	TRBJ1-3	-	15	TGCGCCAGCAGCCGCGGGGTAAGCTCTGGAAACACCATATATTTT	CASSRGVSSGNTIYF
-	TRBV2	TRBJ1-2	TRBD1	13	TGTGCCAGCAGTCTCAGACAGGGTGATGGCTACACCTTC	CASSLRQGDGYTF
once	TRBV7-9	TRBJ1-3	TRBD1	14	TGTGCCAGCAGCTTGGACAGGGTTGGAAACACCATATATTTT	CASSLDRVGNTIYF
-	TRBV7-9	TRBJ1-5	TRBD1	14	TGTGCCAGCAGCCAAGACAGGGAGAATCAGCCCCAGCATTTT	CASSQDRENQPQHF
-	TRBV7-9	TRBJ2-1	TRBD2	18	TGTGCCAGCAGAATGACTAGCGCGTACGTTAGCTCCTACAATGAGCAGTTCTTC	CASRMTSAYVSSYNEQFF
-	TRBV28	TRBJ2-1	-	14	TGTGCCAGCAGTAACCCTGGGCGTAGCAATGAGCAGTTCTTC	CASSNPGRSNEQFF
-	TRBV7-9	TRBJ2-3	-	14	TGTGCCAGCAGCTTAGGTGGGAGAACCGATACGCAGTATTTT	CASSLGGRTDTQYF
-	TRBV28	TRBJ2-1	-	14	TGTGCCAGCTTCGGTGGGAGGTCCCTTAATGAGCAGTTCTTC	CASFGGRSLNEQFF
-	TRBV5-6	TRBJ1-1	-	12	TGTGCCAGCAGCTTTAAGAACACTGAAGCTTTCTTT	CASSFKNTEAFF
-	TRBV7-2	TRBJ2-7	TRBD2	15	TGTGCCAGCAGCTTGGGGACTAGCGGGAAGGCCGAGCAGTACTTC	CASSLGTSGKAEQYF
-	TRBV7-9	TRBJ2-7	-	13	TGTGCCAGCAGCCTAGGACGGACCTACGAGCAGTACTTC	CASSLGRTYEQYF
-	TRBV28	TRBJ1-2	-	14	TGTGCCAGCAGTGAGTCCGGGAGGGGGTACGGCTACACCTTC	CASSESGRGYGYTF
-	TRBV29-1	TRBJ1-5	-	14	TGCAGCGTTGAAACGGGGTTAAGCAATCAGCCCCAGCATTTT	CSVETGLSNQPQHF
once	TRBV6-4	TRBJ2-1	-	13	TGTGCCAGCAGCGCCAACAGTTACAATGAGCAGTTCTTC	CASSANSYNEQFF
-	TRBV7-6	TRBJ1-1	-	18	TGTGCCAGCAGCTTAGAATCGGCCCACACGCTAACCAACACTGAAGCTTTCTTT	CASSLESAHTLTNTEAFF
-	TRBV5-1	TRBJ2-2	-	14	TGCGCCAGCAGTGTGGAGGGGAACACCGGGGAGCTGTTTTTT	CASSVEGNTGELFF
-	TRBV4-2	TRBJ2-5	-	13	TGTGCCAGCAGCCAAGCGCTGCGAGAGACCCAGTACTTC	CASSQALRETQYF
-	TRBV6-9	TRBJ1-4	TRBD1	15	TGTGCCAGCAGTTACTCCGGGACAGGGAGGGAAAAACTGTTTTTT	CASSYSGTGREKLFF
-	TRBV11-2	TRBJ2-1	-	12	TGTGCCAGCAGCATTCTGGGTGGTGAGCAGTTCTTC	CASSILGGEQFF
-	TRBV30	TRBJ1-3	TRBD1	16	TGTGCCTGGAGTCCCACCCCAGGGGGCTCTGGAAACACCATATATTTT	CAWSPTPGGSGNTIYF
-	TRBV14	TRBJ2-3	-	16	TGTGCCAGCAGCCGGATGGGTCGGTCTGGCACAGATACGCAGTATTTT	CASSRMGRSGTDTQYF
once	TRBV7-2	TRBJ2-7	-	14	TGTGCCAGCAGCCAGGGACCGCAGTCCTACGAGCAGTACTTC	CASSQGPQSYEQYF
-	TRBV7-9	TRBJ2-1	TRBD1	18	TGTGCCAGCAGCCCGGACAGGGGGCGGCTAGCGGGGTACAATGAGCAGTTCTTC	CASSPDRGRLAGYNEQFF
-	TRBV11-2	TRBJ1-3	-	16	TGTGCCAGCAGCTTTCTACAGGGTGCTTCTGGAAACACCATATATTTT	CASSFLQGASGNTIYF
-	TRBV30	TRBJ2-4	TRBD1	14	TGTGCCTGGAGTGGGACAGGGGGCAGAAACATTCAGTACTTC	CAWSGTGGRNIQYF
once	TRBV18	TRBJ1-4	-	15	TGTGCCAGCTCACCCGGGGAGGCAACTAATGAAAAACTGTTTTTT	CASSPGEATNEKLFF